These 28 T cell receptor beta chains were all obtained from the same sample, sequenced in a study of shared clonotypes between healthy human individuals. The method was immunoSEQ multiplex PCR; TCRdb's version includes in-frame clones alone and lacks a portion of them. The profile shows millions of clones, roughly 95% of them singletons. Input material: naive CD4+ T cells sorted from blood. Described subset: CD45RA+ positively selected. The origin of the receptors is a man between 18 and 35 years old in good health.

The chain employs TRBV27 and TRBJ1-2, with unresolved D. Germline lookup yields CDR1 MNHEY and CDR2 SMNVEV (reference sequence). CDR3 length: 13 amino acids. V dropped 3 bases and J dropped 8 bases, with 13 bases sitting between them. The chain's CDR3 is CASSFKAEFGYTF. The CDR3 DNA sequence: TGTGCCAGCAGTTTTAAGGCAGAATTCGGCTACACCTTC.

The chain has TRBV2 and TRBJ2-7; maybe TRBD1 (6 bases). The CDR3 loop spans 13 amino acids. Per germline, CDR1 SNHLY and CDR2 FYNNEI. V was shortened by 4 bases and J by 2 bases, with 9 bases between the two germline ends. The CDR3 DNA reads as TGTGCCAGCAGTGGAAACAGGGCCTACGAGCAGTACTTC. The encoded protein is CASSGNRAYEQYF. Looking up the rest from reference TRBV2 and TRBJ2-7 gives the full variable domain: EPEVTQTPSHQVTQMGQEVILRCVPISNHLYFYWYRQILGQKVEFLVSFYNNEISEKSEIFDDQFSVERPDGSNFTLKIRSTKLEDSAMYFCASSGNRAYEQYFGPGTRLTVT.

This chain's CDR3 is CATSLTRATYNEQFF. CDR3 DNA sequence: TGTGCCACCAGCCTGACTAGGGCTACCTACAATGAGCAGTTCTTC. The chain links TRBV15 to TRBJ2-1; D possibly corresponds to TRBD2 (6 bases). CDR3 length equals 15 residues. Germline lookup yields CDR1 LNHNV and CDR2 YYDKDF (reference sequence). V gave up 5 bases and J gave up 2 bases, with 13 bases separating them.

The V call is TRBV13, the J call TRBJ2-7, with 8 bases aligning to TRBD2. Germline trimming cut 4 bases from V and 4 bases from J; bases unmatched to any gene: 18. This CDR3 has 18 residues. Per germline, CDR1 PRHDT and CDR2 FYEKMQ (reference sequence). CDR3 loop: CASSWHRLSGLVSYEQYF. The CDR3 DNA reads TGTGCCAGCAGCTGGCATAGATTGTCGGGACTAGTAAGTTACGAGCAGTACTTC.

The chain combines TRBV7-2 with TRBJ1-1, with D perhaps matching TRBD1 (5 bases). The CDR3 is 15 amino acids. Germline V CDR1 and CDR2: SGHTA, FQGNSA. Trimming stripped 5 bases from V and 0 bases from J, with 13 bases between. The DNA for the CDR3 is TGTGCCAGCAGCCTGGGGCCGACCCTGAACACTGAAGCTTTCTTT. Its translation is CASSLGPTLNTEAFF.

This clone appeared a single time. This chain connects TRBV7-9 to TRBJ2-5; TRBD2 matches at 8 bases. This CDR3 has 14 amino acids. V lost 8 bases to trimming and J lost 5 bases; unmatched junction nucleotides: 10. Germline V gene lookup returns CDR1 SEHNR and CDR2 FQNEAQ (reference sequence). The CDR3 DNA reads as TGTGCCAGCTCCACCCGGGCTAGCGGGGAGACCCAGTACTTC. Translating it yields CASSTRASGETQYF.

The chain joins TRBV9 to TRBJ2-7; D may correspond to TRBD1 or TRBD2 (5 bases each). The CDR3 sequence is 15 residues long. Deletions cut 6 bases from V and 4 bases from J, with 20 bases between. CDR1 is SGDLS and CDR2 is YYNGEE in the germline V gene. CDR3 protein: CASTRDQGGGYEQYF. The CDR3 DNA reads TGTGCCAGCACCCGCGACCAGGGTGGCGGGTACGAGCAGTACTTC.

As to this clone: The sample carries other DNA sequences with the same CDR3. The chain combines TRBV11-3 with TRBJ2-1; D gene uncertain. The ends were cut back, 6 bases at V and 5 bases at J, with 5 bases in the middle. This CDR3 has 11 amino acids. Germline V CDR1 and CDR2: SGHNT, YENEEA. In nucleotides, the CDR3 is TGTGCCAGCAGTTCTGACAATGAGCAGTTCTTC. Translated, it gives CASSSDNEQFF. Based on the CDR3 plus reference TRBV11-3 and TRBJ2-1, the full variable domain is EAGVVQSPRYKIIEKKQPVAFWCNPISGHNTLYWYLQNLGQGPELLIRYENEEAVDDSQLPKDRFSAERLKGVDSTLKIQPAELGDSAVYLCASSSDNEQFFGPGTRLTVL.

The genes are TRBV11-2 and TRBJ1-1; D uncertain. Trimming removed 2 bases from V and 5 bases from J, with 12 bases in between. Germline CDR1 reads SGHAT; CDR2 reads FQNNGV. The CDR3 runs 14 residues. The CDR3 spells CASSLKGLGTEAFF. CDR3 nucleotide sequence: TGTGCCAGCAGCTTAAAAGGGTTAGGGACTGAAGCTTTCTTT.

The chain combines TRBV6-1 with TRBJ2-6; 8 nucleotides match TRBD1. This CDR3 spans 17 amino acids. Germline CDR1 and CDR2: MNHNS and SASEGT. Germline trimming cut 3 bases from V and 0 bases from J; bases unmatched to any gene: 4. CDR3 sequence (DNA): TGTGCCAGCAGTGATCGGGACAGGTCCTCTGGGGCCAACGTCCTGACTTTC. The encoded protein is CASSDRDRSSGANVLTF.

This clone was counted only a few times. The V gene is TRBV5-4, the J gene TRBJ2-1, with 8 nucleotides matching TRBD2. V trimming: 5 bases; J trimming: 0 bases; junction bases outside the gene matches: 1. Germline values: CDR1 SGHNT, CDR2 YYREEE (reference sequence). The CDR3 is 14 amino acids. This CDR3 reads CASRSGSSYNEQFF. Written as DNA, the CDR3 is TGTGCCAGCAGGAGCGGGAGCTCCTACAATGAGCAGTTCTTC.

The chain combines TRBV20-1 with TRBJ2-1, with D unresolved. CDR1 and CDR2 from the germline V gene are DFQATT and SNEGSKA (reference sequence). This CDR3 spans 11 amino acids. V dropped 6 bases and J dropped 9 bases, with 12 bases sitting between them. CDR3 region: CSASRLSEQFF. In DNA, the CDR3 is TGCAGTGCCAGCCGGCTTAGTGAGCAGTTCTTC.

The chain has TRBV30 and TRBJ1-1; 8 nucleotides line up with TRBD1. J was trimmed by 6 bases and V by 2 bases; bases with no gene match: 14. Germline CDR1 reads GTSNPN; CDR2 reads SVGIG (reference sequence). The CDR3 is 16 amino acids. The CDR3, as DNA: TGTGCCTGGAGTAGATGGACAGGGCGGACCGGCGCTGAAGCTTTCTTT. Translated: CAWSRWTGRTGAEAFF.

The chain recombines TRBV7-9 with TRBJ1-1; 7 bases are a match to TRBD1. The V and J ends lost 5 bases and 11 bases, in that order; junction bases with no gene match: 5. Germline-derived CDR1 and CDR2 are SEHNR and FQNEAQ (reference sequence). The CDR3 consists of 11 residues. The CDR3 loop is CASSPKGAAFF. CDR3 DNA sequence: TGTGCCAGCAGCCCAAAGGGGGCGGCTTTCTTT.

The J gene is TRBJ2-7, the V gene TRBV15; D might be TRBD2 (5 bases). The CDR3 has 13 residues. V lost 4 bases and J lost 8, with 15 bases in between. Germline V gene data show CDR1 as LNHNV and CDR2 as YYDKDF (reference sequence). The CDR3 region is CATSTGPVGKQYF. DNA of the CDR3: TGTGCCACCAGCACCGGGCCGGTCGGGAAGCAGTACTTC.

This clone was seen only once. The rearrangement uses TRBV6-5 and TRBJ2-1, with 9 nucleotides matching TRBD1. The CDR3 totals 15 residues. The trim removed 7 bases at V and 5 bases at J, leaving 9 bases unmatched. CDR1 and CDR2 (germline): MNHEY, SVGAGI. The CDR3: CASTPGTGRDNEQFF. The CDR3 nucleotides read TGTGCCAGCACTCCAGGGACAGGGAGGGACAATGAGCAGTTCTTC.

This chain connects TRBV28 to TRBJ2-7; 9 bases fit TRBD2. This CDR3 has 13 residues. With V trimmed by 5 bases and J by 4 bases, 3 bases remained unmatched. Germline V lookup: CDR1 MDHEN, CDR2 SYDVKM. The CDR3 DNA reads TGTGCCAGCAGTGCGGGGGGGCTATACGAGCAGTACTTC. This codes for CASSAGGLYEQYF.

To note about this clone: The sample contains more than one DNA sequence encoding this CDR3. This chain links TRBV5-1 with TRBJ1-4, with a weak D call TRBD1 (5 bases). The germline V and J ends were trimmed by 0 bases and 5 bases, with 8 bases remaining between them. Germline V lookup: CDR1 SGHRS, CDR2 YFSETQ. This CDR3 contains 14 residues. CDR3 in DNA: TGCGCCAGCAGCTTGGGTCAGGGCAATGAAAAACTGTTTTTT. This gives the protein CASSLGQGNEKLFF.

V gene TRBV5-1 combines with J gene TRBJ1-5, with 8 bases identical to TRBD1. CDR3 length equals 15 residues. Germline lookup yields CDR1 SGHRS and CDR2 YFSETQ. Germline trimming cut 4 bases from V and 0 bases from J; bases unmatched to any gene: 3. CDR3 sequence reads: CASSVGQGSNQPQHF. The CDR3, as DNA: TGCGCCAGCAGCGTAGGACAGGGTAGCAATCAGCCCCAGCATTTT.

This rearrangement joins TRBV11-2 to TRBJ2-7; 13 bases match TRBD2. Unmatched junction bases numbered 2, after V lost 4 bases and J lost 2 bases. The CDR3 is 15 amino acids. Germline loops: CDR1 SGHAT, CDR2 FQNNGV. The CDR3 region is CASSSTSGGAYEQYF. CDR3 coding DNA: TGTGCCAGCAGCTCTACTAGCGGGGGGGCCTACGAGCAGTACTTC.

The chain combines TRBV5-1 with TRBJ2-6, with 7 positions matching TRBD1. This CDR3 comprises 16 residues. V shed 6 bases and J 4 bases; nucleotides not matched to a gene: 10. CDR1 and CDR2 from the germline V gene are SGHRS and YFSETQ. The CDR3 region is CASTPGGELGANVLTF. The CDR3 bases are TGCGCCAGCACTCCAGGGGGAGAGCTCGGGGCCAACGTCCTGACTTTC. The variable domain in full, with the rest retrieved from reference TRBV5-1 and TRBJ2-6, is KAGVTQTPRYLIKTRGQQVTLSCSPISGHRSVSWYQQTPGQGLQFLFEYFSETQRNKGNFPGRFSGRQFSNSRSEMNVSTLELGDSALYLCASTPGGELGANVLTFGAGSRLTVL.

V usage is TRBV20-1 and J usage is TRBJ2-3, with D unresolved. The V end lost 5 bases, the J end lost 6 bases, and 9 bases lay between the germline ends. The CDR3 runs 11 residues. CDR1 DFQATT and CDR2 SNEGSKA come from the germline V gene (reference sequence). CDR3 in amino acids: CSAPAADTQYF. The DNA for the CDR3 is TGCAGTGCTCCAGCTGCGGATACGCAGTATTTT.

The chain couples TRBV7-9 to TRBJ1-3, with D perhaps matching TRBD1 (5 bases). Per germline, CDR1 SEHNR and CDR2 FQNEAQ (reference sequence). CDR3 length: 13 amino acids. Trimming cost V 5 bases and J 4 bases, with 9 bases left between them. CDR3 in amino acids: CASSAGPGNTIYF. CDR3 in DNA: TGTGCCAGCAGCGCGGGACCCGGAAACACCATATATTTT.

This clone was seen once. The chain links TRBV28 to TRBJ1-2; D gene uncertain. The CDR3 runs 15 residues. Germline V gene data show CDR1 as MDHEN and CDR2 as SYDVKM. V gave up 6 bases and J gave up 6 bases, with 20 bases separating them. CDR3 in DNA: TGTGCCAGCAGCCCGTCAGGATTCTCAGCCCATGGCTACACCTTC. This sequence encodes CASSPSGFSAHGYTF.

A single count supports this clone. This chain uses TRBV28 with TRBJ1-2; 12 bases are shared with TRBD1. Germline V gene lookup returns CDR1 MDHEN and CDR2 SYDVKM. V dropped 5 bases and J dropped 8; count of bases not matched to a gene: 9. This CDR3 comprises 15 residues. The chain's CDR3 is CASSVPGQGAGGYTF. In nucleotides, the CDR3 is TGTGCCAGCAGTGTACCGGGACAGGGGGCGGGCGGCTACACCTTC.

This chain connects TRBV6-1 to TRBJ2-1, with TRBD2 matching over 7 bases. V lost 2 bases, J lost 7 bases, and 11 bases stayed unmatched. Germline V gene lookup returns CDR1 MNHNS and CDR2 SASEGT. The CDR3 extends over 16 amino acids. In DNA, the CDR3 is TGTGCCAGCAGTGAAATTGCGTGGGGGGGAGGGAATGAGCAGTTCTTC. It is translated as CASSEIAWGGGNEQFF.

The chain recombines TRBV28 with TRBJ2-7; 7 nucleotides match TRBD1. This CDR3 contains 15 residues. V was clipped by 5 bases and J by 0 bases; unmatched bases: 7. Germline V CDR1 and CDR2: MDHEN, SYDVKM. The CDR3 nucleotides are TGTGCCAGCAGTCGACAGGGTATACTCTCCTACGAGCAGTACTTC. Translating gives CASSRQGILSYEQYF.

The V call is TRBV6-6, the J call TRBJ2-7, with a possible D match to TRBD2 (6 bases). Germline V gene sequence: CDR1 MNHNY, CDR2 SVGAGI (reference sequence). This CDR3 contains 14 residues. Trimming took off 2 bases at V and 0 bases at J, with 8 bases between the two ends. This CDR3 reads CASSYLGGSYEQYF. The CDR3 DNA reads as TGTGCCAGCAGTTACCTGGGGGGCTCCTACGAGCAGTACTTC.